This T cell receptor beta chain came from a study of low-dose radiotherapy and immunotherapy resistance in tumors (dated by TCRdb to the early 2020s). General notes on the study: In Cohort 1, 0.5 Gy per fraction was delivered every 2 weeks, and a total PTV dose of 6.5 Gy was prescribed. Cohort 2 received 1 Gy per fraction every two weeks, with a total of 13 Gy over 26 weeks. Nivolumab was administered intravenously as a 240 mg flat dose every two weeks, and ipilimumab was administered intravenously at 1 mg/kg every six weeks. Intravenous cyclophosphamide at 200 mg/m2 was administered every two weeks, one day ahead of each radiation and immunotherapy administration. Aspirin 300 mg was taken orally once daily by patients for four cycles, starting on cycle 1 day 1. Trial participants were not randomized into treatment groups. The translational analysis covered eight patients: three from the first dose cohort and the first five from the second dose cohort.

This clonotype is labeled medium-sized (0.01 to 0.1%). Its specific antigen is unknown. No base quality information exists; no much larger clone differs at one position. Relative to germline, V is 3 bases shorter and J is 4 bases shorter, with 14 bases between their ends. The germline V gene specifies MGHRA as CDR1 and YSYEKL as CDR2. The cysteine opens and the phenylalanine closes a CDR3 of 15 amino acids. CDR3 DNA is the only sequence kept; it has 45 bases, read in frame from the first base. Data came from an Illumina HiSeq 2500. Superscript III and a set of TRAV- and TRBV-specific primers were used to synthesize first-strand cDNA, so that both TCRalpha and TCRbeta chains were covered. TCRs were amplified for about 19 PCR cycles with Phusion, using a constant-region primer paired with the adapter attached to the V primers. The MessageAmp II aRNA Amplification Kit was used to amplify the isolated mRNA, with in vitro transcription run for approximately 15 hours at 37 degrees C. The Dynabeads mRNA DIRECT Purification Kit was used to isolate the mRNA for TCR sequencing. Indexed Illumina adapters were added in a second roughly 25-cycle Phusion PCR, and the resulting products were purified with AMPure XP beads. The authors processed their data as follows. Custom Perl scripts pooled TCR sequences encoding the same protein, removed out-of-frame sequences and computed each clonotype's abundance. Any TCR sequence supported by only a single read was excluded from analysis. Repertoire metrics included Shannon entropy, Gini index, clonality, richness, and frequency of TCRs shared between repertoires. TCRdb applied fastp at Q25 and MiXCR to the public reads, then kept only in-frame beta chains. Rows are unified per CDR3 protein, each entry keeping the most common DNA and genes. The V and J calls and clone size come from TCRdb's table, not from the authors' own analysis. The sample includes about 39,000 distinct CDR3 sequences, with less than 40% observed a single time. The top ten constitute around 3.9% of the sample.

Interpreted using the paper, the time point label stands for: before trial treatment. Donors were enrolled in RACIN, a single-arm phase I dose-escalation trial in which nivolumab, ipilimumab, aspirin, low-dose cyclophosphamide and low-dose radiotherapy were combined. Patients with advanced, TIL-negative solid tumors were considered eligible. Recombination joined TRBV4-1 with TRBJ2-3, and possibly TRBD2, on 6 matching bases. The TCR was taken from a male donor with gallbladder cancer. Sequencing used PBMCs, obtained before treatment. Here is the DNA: TGCGCCAGCAGCCAGACTAGTATTAGCGCAGATACGCAGTATTTT. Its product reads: CASSQTSISADTQYF.